The TCR beta chain under discussion was sequenced for a study of blood T cell repertoires in COVID-19. Measured with immunoSEQ multiplex PCR; TCRdb has only the in-frame clones, and not every one. The sample carries roughly 130,000 clones, roughly four fifths recorded once. This clonotype was obtained from a woman aged 55-69 years with acute or convalescent COVID-19. The material sequenced was peripheral blood.

CDR3 region: CASSQLYGIADTQYF. DNA for the CDR3: TGTGCCAGCAGCCAGCTCTACGGGATAGCAGATACGCAGTATTTT. This chain uses TRBV14 with TRBJ2-3; the D gene is possibly TRBD2 (5 bases). Between the trimmed V and J ends, which lost 3 bases and 4 bases, there was a span of 14 bases. Germline CDR1 is SGHDN and CDR2 is FVKESK. The CDR3 loop spans 15 amino acids.